This T cell receptor (beta chain) stems from a study of T-cell reconstitution after alpha-beta-depleted transplantation in children. The TCRbeta library incorporated unique molecular identifiers. TCRdb used MiXCR to reprocess the PCR reads, holding one entry per CDR3 protein. The sample lists 45,000 to 60,000 distinct CDR3 sequences; 52% were seen once. Findings and limits, study-wide: Newly generated T cells supplied most T-cell counts and diversity one year post-transplant. It was reported that alpha-beta T cells came from several hundred expanded graft clones (about two months after transplant).

The table lists this clonotype with a few counts. The antigen is unknown. The germline gives CDR1 DFQATT, CDR2 SNEGSKA (reference sequence). This CDR3 region has 15 residues. The V end lost 5 bases, the J end lost 10 bases, and 21 bases lay between the germline ends. This chain links TRBV20-1 with TRBJ1-6; D is undetermined. This TCR was sampled from a boy younger than two with SCID, due to receive a stem cell transplant. The material was peripheral blood, obtained before TCRalphabeta/CD19-depleted stem cell transplant. In DNA, the CDR3 is TGCAGTGCTGCCGGCCCTGGAGCGGAGGGATCACCCCTCCACTTT. Translation: CSAAGPGAEGSPLHF.